The clone carrying this TCR beta chain has more than one count but fewer than ten. The source of the sample is a study of blood T cell repertoires in COVID-19. Across the study: The United States, Italy and Spain supplied acute and convalescent COVID-19 samples.

This CDR3 comprises 13 residues. The V gene lost 5 bases and the J gene lost 4 bases, with 11 bases spanning the gap. CDR1 is MDHEN and CDR2 is SYDVKM in the germline V gene. As processed by the authors: For nucleated cells, counts were estimated from reference gene primer amplification. The assay was immunoSEQ multiplex PCR, and TCRdb's table has in-frame clones only and misses some. V, J and clone size were drawn from that table, and D and trimming were deduced from the DNA. The table has 130,000 or so clones, over 70% seen once. Sequenced sample: peripheral blood. The TCR was taken from a man between 60 and 70 years old with active or convalescent COVID-19. The genes are TRBV28 and TRBJ1-2; D call uncertain. Here the CDR3 DNA reads TGTGCCAGCAGTCTAGATAAGTTCTATGGCTACACCTTC. Translated, it gives CASSLDKFYGYTF.